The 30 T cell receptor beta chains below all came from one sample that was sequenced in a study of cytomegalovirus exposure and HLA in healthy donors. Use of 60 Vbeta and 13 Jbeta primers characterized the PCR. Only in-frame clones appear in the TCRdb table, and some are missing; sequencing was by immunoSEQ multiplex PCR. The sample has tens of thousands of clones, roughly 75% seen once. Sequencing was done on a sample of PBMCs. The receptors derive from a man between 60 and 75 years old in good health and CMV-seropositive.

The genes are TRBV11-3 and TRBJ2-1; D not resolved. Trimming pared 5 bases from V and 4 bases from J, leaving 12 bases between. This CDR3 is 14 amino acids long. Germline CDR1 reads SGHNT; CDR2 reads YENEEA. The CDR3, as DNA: TGTGCCAGCAGCGCCCGACTCTCGTACAATGAGCAGTTCTTC. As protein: CASSARLSYNEQFF.

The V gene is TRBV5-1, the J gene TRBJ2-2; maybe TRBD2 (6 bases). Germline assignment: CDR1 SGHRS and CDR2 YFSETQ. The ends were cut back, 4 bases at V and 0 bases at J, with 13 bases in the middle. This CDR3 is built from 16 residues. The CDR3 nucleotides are TGCGCCAGCAGCCCTGCGGGACCGCCGAACACCGGGGAGCTGTTTTTT. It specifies CASSPAGPPNTGELFF.

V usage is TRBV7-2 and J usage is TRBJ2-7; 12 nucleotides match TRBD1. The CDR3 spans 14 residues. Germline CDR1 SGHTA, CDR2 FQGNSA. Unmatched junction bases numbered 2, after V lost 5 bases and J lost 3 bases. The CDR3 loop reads CASSRDRGHYEQYF. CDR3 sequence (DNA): TGTGCCAGCAGCAGGGACAGGGGGCACTACGAGCAGTACTTC.

The CDR3: CASRNRGRFLGYTF. DNA for the CDR3: TGTGCCAGCCGGAACAGGGGGCGCTTCTTGGGCTACACCTTC. The chain uses TRBV6-1 and TRBJ1-2; 9 nucleotides agree with TRBD1. V was clipped by 8 bases and J by 8 bases; unmatched bases: 12. The CDR3 is made up of 14 amino acids. Germline-derived CDR1 and CDR2 are MNHNS and SASEGT.

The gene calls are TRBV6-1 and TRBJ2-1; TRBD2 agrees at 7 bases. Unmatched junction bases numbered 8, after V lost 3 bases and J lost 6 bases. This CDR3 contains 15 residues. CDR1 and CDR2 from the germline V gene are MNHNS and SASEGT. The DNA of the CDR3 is TGTGCCAGCAGTGATGGGAGGGAGCACGTCAATGAGCAGTTCTTC. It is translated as CASSDGREHVNEQFF.

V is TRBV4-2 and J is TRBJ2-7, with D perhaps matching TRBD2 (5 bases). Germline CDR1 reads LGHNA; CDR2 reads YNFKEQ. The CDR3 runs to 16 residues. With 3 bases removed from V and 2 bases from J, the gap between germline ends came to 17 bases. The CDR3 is CASSQEFRHGAYEQYF. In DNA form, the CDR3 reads TGTGCCAGCAGCCAGGAGTTTAGGCACGGGGCCTACGAGCAGTACTTC.

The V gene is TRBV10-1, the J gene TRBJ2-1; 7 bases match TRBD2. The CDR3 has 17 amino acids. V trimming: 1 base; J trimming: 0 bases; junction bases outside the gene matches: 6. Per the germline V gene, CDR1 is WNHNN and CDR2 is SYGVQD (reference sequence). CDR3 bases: TGCGCCAGCAGTGAGTATGGGAGCGGGAACTCCTACAATGAGCAGTTCTTC. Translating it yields CASSEYGSGNSYNEQFF.

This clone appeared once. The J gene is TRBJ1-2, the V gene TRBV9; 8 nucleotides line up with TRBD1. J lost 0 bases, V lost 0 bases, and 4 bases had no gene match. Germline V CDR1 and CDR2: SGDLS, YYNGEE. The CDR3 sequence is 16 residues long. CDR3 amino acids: CASSVGQGPTNYGYTF. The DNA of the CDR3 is TGTGCCAGCAGCGTAGGACAGGGGCCGACTAACTATGGCTACACCTTC.

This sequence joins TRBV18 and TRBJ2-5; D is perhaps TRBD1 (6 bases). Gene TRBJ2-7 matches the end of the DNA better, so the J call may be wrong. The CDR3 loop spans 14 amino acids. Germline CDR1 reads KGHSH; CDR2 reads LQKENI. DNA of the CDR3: TGTGCCAGCTCACCCGGACAGTATCTCGGCGAGCAGTACTTC. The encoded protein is CASSPGQYLGEQYF.

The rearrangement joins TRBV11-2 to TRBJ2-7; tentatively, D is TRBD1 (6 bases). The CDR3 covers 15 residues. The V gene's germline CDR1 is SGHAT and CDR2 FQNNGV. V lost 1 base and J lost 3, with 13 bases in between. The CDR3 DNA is TGTGCCAGCAGCTTAGTCTCGGACAGCCTCTACGAGCAGTACTTC. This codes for CASSLVSDSLYEQYF.

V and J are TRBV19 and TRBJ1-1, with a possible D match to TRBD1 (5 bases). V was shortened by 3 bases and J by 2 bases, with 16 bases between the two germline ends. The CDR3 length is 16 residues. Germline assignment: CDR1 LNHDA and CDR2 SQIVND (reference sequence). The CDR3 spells CASSILRRGSNTEAFF. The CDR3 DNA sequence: TGTGCCAGTAGTATCCTCAGGCGGGGGAGTAACACTGAAGCTTTCTTT.

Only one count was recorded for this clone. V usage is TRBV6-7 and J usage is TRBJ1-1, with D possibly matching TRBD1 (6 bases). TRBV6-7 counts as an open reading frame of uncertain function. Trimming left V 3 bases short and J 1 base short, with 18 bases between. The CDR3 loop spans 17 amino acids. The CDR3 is CASSYNPSQGQNTEAFF. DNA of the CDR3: TGTGCCAGCAGTTATAATCCGAGCCAGGGGCAGAACACTGAAGCTTTCTTT.

In nucleotides, the CDR3 is TGTGCCCCCCTCAGGGAAAACTCCTATGGCTACACCTTC. Amino acid sequence: CAPLRENSYGYTF. The J gene is TRBJ1-2, the V gene TRBV5-6; tentatively, D is TRBD1 (5 bases). The V and J ends lost 10 bases and 4 bases respectively, with 17 bases between them. The CDR3 contains 13 residues. Germline CDR1 is SGHDT and CDR2 is YYEEEE.

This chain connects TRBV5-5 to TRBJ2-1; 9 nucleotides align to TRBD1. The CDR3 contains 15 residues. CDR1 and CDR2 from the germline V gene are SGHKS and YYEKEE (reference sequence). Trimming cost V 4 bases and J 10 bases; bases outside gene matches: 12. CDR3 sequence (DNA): TGTGCCAGCAGCCCGAGACAGGGGGGATTTGCGGAGCAGTTCTTC. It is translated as CASSPRQGGFAEQFF.

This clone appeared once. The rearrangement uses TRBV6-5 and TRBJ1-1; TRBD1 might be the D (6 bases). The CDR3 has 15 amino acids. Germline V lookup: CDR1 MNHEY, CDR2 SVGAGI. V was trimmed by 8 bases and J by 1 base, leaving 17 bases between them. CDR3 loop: CASSITGKGNTEAFF. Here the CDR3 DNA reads TGTGCCAGCTCGATAACAGGGAAGGGGAACACTGAAGCTTTCTTT.

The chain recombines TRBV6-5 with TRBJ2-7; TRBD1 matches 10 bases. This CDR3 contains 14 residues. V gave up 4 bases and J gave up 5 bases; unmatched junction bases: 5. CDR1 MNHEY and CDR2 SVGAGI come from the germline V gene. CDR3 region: CASSSGTGVDEQYF. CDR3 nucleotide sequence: TGTGCCAGCAGTTCCGGGACAGGGGTAGACGAGCAGTACTTC.

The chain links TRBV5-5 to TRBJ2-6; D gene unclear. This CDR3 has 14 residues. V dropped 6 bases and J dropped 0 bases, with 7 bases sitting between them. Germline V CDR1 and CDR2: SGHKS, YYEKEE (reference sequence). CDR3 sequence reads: CASTSLSGANVLTF. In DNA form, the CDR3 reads TGTGCCAGCACGAGCCTCTCTGGGGCCAACGTCCTGACTTTC.

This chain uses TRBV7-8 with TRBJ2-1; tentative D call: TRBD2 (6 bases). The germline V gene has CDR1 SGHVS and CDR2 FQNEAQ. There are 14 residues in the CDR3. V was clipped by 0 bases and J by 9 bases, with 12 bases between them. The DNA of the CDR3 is TGTGCCAGCAGCTTAGCGGGAGTGGAGGGTGAGCAGTTCTTC. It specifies CASSLAGVEGEQFF. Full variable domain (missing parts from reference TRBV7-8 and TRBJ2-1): GAGVSQSPRYKVAKRGQDVALRCDPISGHVSLFWYQQALGQGPEFLTYFQNEAQLDKSGLPSDRFFAERPEGSVSTLKIQRTQQEDSAVYLCASSLAGVEGEQFFGPGTRLTVL.

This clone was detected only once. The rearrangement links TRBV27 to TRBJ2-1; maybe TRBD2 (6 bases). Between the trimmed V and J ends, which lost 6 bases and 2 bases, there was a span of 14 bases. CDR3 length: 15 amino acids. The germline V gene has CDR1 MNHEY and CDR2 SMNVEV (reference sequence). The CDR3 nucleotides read TGTGCCAGCAGCCGAGCGGGCCAACCCTACAATGAGCAGTTCTTC. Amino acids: CASSRAGQPYNEQFF.

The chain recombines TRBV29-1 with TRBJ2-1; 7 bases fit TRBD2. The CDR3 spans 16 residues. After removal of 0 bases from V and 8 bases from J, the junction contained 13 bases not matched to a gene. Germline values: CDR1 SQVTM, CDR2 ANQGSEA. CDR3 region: CSVEEFGGGPFDEQFF. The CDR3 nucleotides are TGCAGCGTTGAAGAATTTGGGGGAGGGCCGTTCGATGAGCAGTTCTTC.

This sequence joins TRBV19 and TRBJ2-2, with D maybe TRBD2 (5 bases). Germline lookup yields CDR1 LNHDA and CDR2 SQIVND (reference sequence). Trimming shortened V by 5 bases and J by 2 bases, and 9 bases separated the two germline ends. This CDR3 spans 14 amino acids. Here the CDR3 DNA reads TGTGCCAGTAGTCGGGGTCTTAACACCGGGGAGCTGTTTTTT. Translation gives CASSRGLNTGELFF.

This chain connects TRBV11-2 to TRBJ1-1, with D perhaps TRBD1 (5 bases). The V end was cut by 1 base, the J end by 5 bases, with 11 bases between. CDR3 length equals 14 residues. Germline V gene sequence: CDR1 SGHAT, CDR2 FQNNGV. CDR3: CASSLVPGETEAFF. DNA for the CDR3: TGTGCCAGCAGCTTAGTTCCGGGGGAGACTGAAGCTTTCTTT.

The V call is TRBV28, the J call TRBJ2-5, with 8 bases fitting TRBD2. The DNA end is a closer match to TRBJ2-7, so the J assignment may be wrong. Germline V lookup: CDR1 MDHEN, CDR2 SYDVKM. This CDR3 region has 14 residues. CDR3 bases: TGTGCCAGCAGTCGAGCTGGACTAGCAACCGAGCAGTACTTC. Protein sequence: CASSRAGLATEQYF.

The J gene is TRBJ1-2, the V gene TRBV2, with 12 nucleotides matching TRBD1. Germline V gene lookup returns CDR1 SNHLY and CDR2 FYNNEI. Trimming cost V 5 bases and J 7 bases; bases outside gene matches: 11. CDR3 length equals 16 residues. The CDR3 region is CASSQPGTGGLRGYTF. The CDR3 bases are TGTGCCAGCAGTCAACCTGGGACAGGGGGCTTACGTGGCTACACCTTC.

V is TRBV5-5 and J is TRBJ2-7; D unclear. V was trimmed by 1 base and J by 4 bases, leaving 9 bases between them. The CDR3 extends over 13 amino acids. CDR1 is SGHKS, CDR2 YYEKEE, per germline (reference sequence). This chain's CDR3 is CASSLNQLYEQYF. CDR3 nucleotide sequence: TGTGCCAGCAGCTTGAATCAGTTATACGAGCAGTACTTC.

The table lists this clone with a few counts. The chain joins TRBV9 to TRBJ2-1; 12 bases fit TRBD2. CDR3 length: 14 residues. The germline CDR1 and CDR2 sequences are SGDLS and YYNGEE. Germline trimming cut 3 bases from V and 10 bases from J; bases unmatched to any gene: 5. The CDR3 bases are TGTGCCAGCAGCGCGGGACTAGCGGGTAACGAGCAGTTCTTC. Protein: CASSAGLAGNEQFF.

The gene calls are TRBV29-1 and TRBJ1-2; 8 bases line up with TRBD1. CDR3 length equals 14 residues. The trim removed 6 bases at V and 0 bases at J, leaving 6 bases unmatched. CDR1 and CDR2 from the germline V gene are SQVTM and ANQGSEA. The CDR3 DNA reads TGCAGCGTCGCGGACAGGGCGTCTAACTATGGCTACACCTTC. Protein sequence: CSVADRASNYGYTF.

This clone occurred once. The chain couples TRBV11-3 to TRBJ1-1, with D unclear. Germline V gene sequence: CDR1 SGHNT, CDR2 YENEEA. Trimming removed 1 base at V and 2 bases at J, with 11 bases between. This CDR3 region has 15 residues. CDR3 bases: TGTGCCAGCAGCTTAGCCCCTGCGCCTAACACTGAAGCTTTCTTT. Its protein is CASSLAPAPNTEAFF.

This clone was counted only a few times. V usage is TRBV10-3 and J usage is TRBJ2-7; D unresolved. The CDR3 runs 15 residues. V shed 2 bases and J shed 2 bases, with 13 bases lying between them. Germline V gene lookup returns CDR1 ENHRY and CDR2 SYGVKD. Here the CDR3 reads CAISELQRSAYEQYF. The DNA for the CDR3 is TGTGCCATCAGTGAGCTTCAGCGATCGGCCTACGAGCAGTACTTC.

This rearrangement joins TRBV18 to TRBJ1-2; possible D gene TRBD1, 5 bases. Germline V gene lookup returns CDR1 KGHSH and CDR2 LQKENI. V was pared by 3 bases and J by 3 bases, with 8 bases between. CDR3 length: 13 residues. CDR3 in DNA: TGTGCCAGCTCACCGTCCAGGGACTATGGCTACACCTTC. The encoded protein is CASSPSRDYGYTF.